This TCR beta chain was obtained from a study of blood T cell repertoires in COVID-19. As for the study in general: Sites in the United States, Italy and Spain provided acute and convalescent COVID-19 samples. T cells, B-cell-depleted T cells, or PBMCs provided the cDNA or gDNA that served as material.

The CDR3 sequence is 14 residues long. Germline CDR1 and CDR2: MGHDK and SYGVNS. The V and J ends lost 5 bases and 0 bases respectively, with 11 bases between them. Source study methods: From reference gene primer amplification, estimates of nucleated cell counts were derived. Using immunoSEQ multiplex PCR, the repertoire was profiled, and TCRdb retains in-frame clones only, with some absent. V and J calls and clone size follow that table, whereas D and trimming were derived from the DNA. The profile shows fewer than 200,000 clones, about 80% of them singletons. This TCR came from a woman between 65 and 79 years old with acute or convalescent COVID-19. The chain carries TRBV25-1 and TRBJ2-7, with D maybe TRBD2 (5 bases). The sequenced sample consisted of peripheral blood. CDR3 region: CASSRAGDSYEQYF. CDR3 DNA: TGTGCCAGCAGTCGCGCCGGGGACTCCTACGAGCAGTACTTC.